This is a list of T cell receptor beta chains from one sample in a study of blood T cell repertoires in COVID-19. Method: immunoSEQ multiplex PCR; TCRdb's copy keeps in-frame clones and lacks some. The sample comprises around 110,000 clones, about 91% of which are singletons, and roughly 6.6% rests with the top ten. Material for sequencing was peripheral blood. The receptors come from a man between 50 and 59 years old with active or convalescent COVID-19. CDR3s include the opening cysteine and the closing phenylalanine or tryptophan. The order of the fields is clone size, D gene, V gene, J gene, CDR3 DNA, CDR3 protein. A D gene is named only where the DNA matches it firmly. The size entry is marked missing in some rows and otherwise reads once, few, many or a size class.

size: -; D: -; V: TRBV10-3; J: TRBJ1-1; DNA: TGTGCCATCAGACCACCGGGGGGGGGTGAAGCTTTCTTT; CDR3: CAIRPPGGGEAFF
size: once; D: -; V: TRBV12-3/TRBV12-4; J: TRBJ2-7; DNA: TGTGCCAGCAGGTCTCAACTACACTACGAGCAGTACTTC; CDR3: CASRSQLHYEQYF
size: once; D: -; V: TRBV3-1/TRBV3-2; J: TRBJ1-5; DNA: TGTGCCAGCAGCCAAGACTACTCTGGAGGTCAGCCCCAGCATTTT; CDR3: CASSQDYSGGQPQHF
size: -; D: TRBD2; V: TRBV19; J: TRBJ2-1; DNA: TGTGCCAGTAGTCATGAGACTAGCGGGACCTACAATGAGCAGTTCTTC; CDR3: CASSHETSGTYNEQFF
size: -; D: -; V: TRBV6-2/TRBV6-3; J: TRBJ1-6; DNA: TGTGCCAGCAGTTACGGGGCCTCTTCCCTCCACTTT; CDR3: CASSYGASSLHF
size: once; D: -; V: TRBV27; J: TRBJ2-7; DNA: TGTGCCAGCAGGGAGGACAGCTTTCTCTCCTACGAGCAGTACTTC; CDR3: CASREDSFLSYEQYF
size: -; D: -; V: TRBV24-1; J: TRBJ2-7; DNA: TGTGCCACCAGTGATCGCTACGAGCAGTACTTC; CDR3: CATSDRYEQYF
size: -; D: TRBD1; V: TRBV19; J: TRBJ1-1; DNA: TGTGCCAGTAGTATCACAGGGGGCGCGGGGAACACTGAAGCTTTCTTT; CDR3: CASSITGGAGNTEAFF
size: -; D: TRBD2; V: TRBV20-1; J: TRBJ2-1; DNA: TGCAGTGCTAGTGACCCTAGGGGACTAGCGGGGAATGAGCAGTTCTTC; CDR3: CSASDPRGLAGNEQFF
size: -; D: -; V: TRBV5-8; J: TRBJ1-4; DNA: TGTGCCAGCAGCCCGCTGGGGGGGGGCCCTAGAGAAAAACTGTTTTTT; CDR3: CASSPLGGGPREKLFF
size: few; D: -; V: TRBV28; J: TRBJ1-1; DNA: TGTGCCTCCGCGGCCCCGCGAACTGAAGCTTTCTTT; CDR3: CASAAPRTEAFF
size: few; D: TRBD2; V: TRBV27; J: TRBJ2-1; DNA: TGTGCCAGCAGCCTGATGCTAGCGGGAGGGCCCAATGAGCAGTTCTTC; CDR3: CASSLMLAGGPNEQFF
size: -; D: -; V: TRBV27; J: TRBJ2-7; DNA: TGTGCCAGCAGTTACCAGGCAGAGTACGAGCAGTACTTC; CDR3: CASSYQAEYEQYF
size: -; D: TRBD1; V: TRBV27; J: TRBJ2-1; DNA: TGTGCCAGCAGTTTACCCAGGGGGCACCCCTACAATGAGCAGTTCTTC; CDR3: CASSLPRGHPYNEQFF
size: -; D: -; V: TRBV2; J: TRBJ2-1; DNA: TGTGCCAGCAGCTCCGAGAAGGGGGAGAGGCGGTTCTTC; CDR3: CASSSEKGERRFF
size: -; D: -; V: TRBV4-3; J: TRBJ1-5; DNA: TGCGCCAGCAGCCAAGTCCAGGGCAGCAATCAGCCCCAGCATTTT; CDR3: CASSQVQGSNQPQHF
size: -; D: TRBD2; V: TRBV6-5; J: TRBJ2-7; DNA: TGTGCCAGCACCGACTTAGCGGGAGGGCACGAGCAGTACTTC; CDR3: CASTDLAGGHEQYF
size: -; D: TRBD1; V: TRBV30; J: TRBJ2-2; DNA: TGTGCCTGGAGTTTTCGCGACAGGGTAGACACCGGGGAGCTGTTTTTT; CDR3: CAWSFRDRVDTGELFF
size: -; D: -; V: TRBV6-5; J: TRBJ2-7; DNA: TGTGCCAGCAGTTACCATGTTGGGGGCCCCAGGGTCGAGCAGTACTTC; CDR3: CASSYHVGGPRVEQYF
size: -; D: TRBD2; V: TRBV30; J: TRBJ2-1; DNA: TGTGCCTGGAGCCCAATAATAGCGGGAGGTAATGAGCAGTTCTTC; CDR3: CAWSPIIAGGNEQFF
size: -; D: -; V: TRBV18; J: TRBJ2-1; DNA: TGTGCCAGCTCACCTAGGACTTCGGAGGGGAATGAGCAGTTCTTC; CDR3: CASSPRTSEGNEQFF
size: -; D: -; V: TRBV18; J: TRBJ2-4; DNA: TGTGCCAGCTCACCGGTGATTGGGGGGAACAAAAACATTCAGTACTTC; CDR3: CASSPVIGGNKNIQYF
size: -; D: -; V: TRBV5-6; J: TRBJ2-7; DNA: TGTGCCAGCAGCTTGGGGCGGGACTACGAGCAGTACTTC; CDR3: CASSLGRDYEQYF
size: -; D: TRBD1; V: TRBV28; J: TRBJ1-1; DNA: TGTGCCAGCAGCACACAACTCAAGTGGCAGGGGGCGCGGGACACTGAAGCTTTCTTT; CDR3: CASSTQLKWQGARDTEAFF
size: -; D: TRBD1; V: TRBV19; J: TRBJ2-7; DNA: TGTGCCTCCTCCGGGACAGGGGTCACTGAGCAGTACTTC; CDR3: CASSGTGVTEQYF
size: -; D: TRBD2; V: TRBV28; J: TRBJ2-7; DNA: TGTGCCAGCAGCCTGCCCGGGACTAGCGGCCCCGAGCAGTACTTC; CDR3: CASSLPGTSGPEQYF
size: -; D: TRBD1; V: TRBV7-7; J: TRBJ1-1; DNA: TGTGCCAGCAGCCTGGGACAGTTTGAAGCTTTCTTT; CDR3: CASSLGQFEAFF
size: once; D: -; V: TRBV5-1; J: TRBJ2-4; DNA: TGCGCCAGCAGCGCGGACGGAGCGGGCATTCAGTACTTC; CDR3: CASSADGAGIQYF
size: -; D: -; V: TRBV6-5; J: TRBJ1-1; DNA: TGTGCCAGCCGTCGGGGAACTGAAGCTTTCTTT; CDR3: CASRRGTEAFF
size: -; D: -; V: TRBV5-1; J: TRBJ2-1; DNA: TGCGCCAGCAGCTTGCCCTCGGGGGAAGGGAATGAGCAGTTCTTC; CDR3: CASSLPSGEGNEQFF
size: -; D: TRBD1; V: TRBV30; J: TRBJ1-5; DNA: TGTGCCTGGAGTCAAACAGGGGTCCGTAATCAGCCCCAGCATTTT; CDR3: CAWSQTGVRNQPQHF
size: -; D: -; V: TRBV5-4; J: TRBJ1-1; DNA: TGTGCCAGCAGGGACAGAGAATTGAACACTGAAGCTTTCTTT; CDR3: CASRDRELNTEAFF
size: -; D: TRBD2; V: TRBV28; J: TRBJ2-3; DNA: TGTGCCAGCAGTTCCCTAGCGGGAGGAGCAGATACGCAGTATTTT; CDR3: CASSSLAGGADTQYF
size: -; D: -; V: TRBV18; J: TRBJ2-7; DNA: TGTGCCAGCTCACCATCGGGAAACAGCCCCGAGCAGTACTTC; CDR3: CASSPSGNSPEQYF
size: once; D: -; V: TRBV10-1; J: TRBJ2-7; DNA: TGCGCCAGCAGTGAAGGGGACATAATCAACGAGCAGTACTTC; CDR3: CASSEGDIINEQYF
size: -; D: TRBD2; V: TRBV2; J: TRBJ2-3; DNA: TGTGCCAGCAGTGTCCCGACCTCACAGGGGCTATTAGCGGGAGGCACAGATACGCAGTATTTT; CDR3: CASSVPTSQGLLAGGTDTQYF